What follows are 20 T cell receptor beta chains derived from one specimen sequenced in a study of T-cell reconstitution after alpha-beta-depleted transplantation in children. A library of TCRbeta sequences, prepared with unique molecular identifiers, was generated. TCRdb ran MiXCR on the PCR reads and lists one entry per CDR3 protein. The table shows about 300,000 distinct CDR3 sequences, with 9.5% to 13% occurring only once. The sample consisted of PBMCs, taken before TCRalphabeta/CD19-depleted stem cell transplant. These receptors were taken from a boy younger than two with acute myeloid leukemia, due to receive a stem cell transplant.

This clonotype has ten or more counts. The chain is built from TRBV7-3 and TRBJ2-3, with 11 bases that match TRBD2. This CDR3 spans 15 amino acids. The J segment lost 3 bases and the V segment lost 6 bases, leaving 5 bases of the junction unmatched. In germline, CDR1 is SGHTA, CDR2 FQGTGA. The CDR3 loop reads CASSLAGGRTDTQYF. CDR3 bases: TGTGCCAGCAGTCTAGCGGGGGGAAGAACAGATACGCAGTATTTT.

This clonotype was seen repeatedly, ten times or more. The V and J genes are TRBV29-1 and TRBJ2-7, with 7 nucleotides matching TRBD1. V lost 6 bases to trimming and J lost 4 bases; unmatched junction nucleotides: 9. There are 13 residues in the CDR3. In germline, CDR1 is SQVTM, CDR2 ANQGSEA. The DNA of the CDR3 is TGCAGCGTCACTTGGACAGGCGTATACGAGCAGTACTTC. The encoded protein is CSVTWTGVYEQYF.

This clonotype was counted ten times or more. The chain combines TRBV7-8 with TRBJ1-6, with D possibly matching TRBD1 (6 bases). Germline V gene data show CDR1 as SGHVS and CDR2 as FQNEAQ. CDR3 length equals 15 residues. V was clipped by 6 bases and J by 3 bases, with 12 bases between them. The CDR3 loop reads CASRGPGHYNSPLHF. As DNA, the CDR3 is TGTGCCAGCAGGGGACCGGGACACTATAATTCACCCCTCCACTTT.

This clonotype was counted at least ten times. The CDR3 protein is CASSQGTVYGYTF. The CDR3 DNA is TGTGCCAGCAGTCAGGGGACAGTGTATGGCTACACCTTC. The chain recombines TRBV12-3 or TRBV12-4 with TRBJ1-2, with 7 nucleotides matching TRBD1. V shed 5 bases and J 5 bases; nucleotides not matched to a gene: 5. The CDR3 is 13 amino acids.

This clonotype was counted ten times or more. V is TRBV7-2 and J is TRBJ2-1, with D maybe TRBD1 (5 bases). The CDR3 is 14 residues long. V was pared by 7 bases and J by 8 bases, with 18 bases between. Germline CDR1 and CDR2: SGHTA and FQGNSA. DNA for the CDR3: TGTGCCAGCACCGGGCGGCTACTCAGGGATGAGCAGTTCTTC. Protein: CASTGRLLRDEQFF.

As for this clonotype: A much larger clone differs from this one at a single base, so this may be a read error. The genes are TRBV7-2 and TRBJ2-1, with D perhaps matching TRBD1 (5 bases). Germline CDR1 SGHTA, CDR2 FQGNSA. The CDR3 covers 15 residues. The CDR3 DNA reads TGTGCCAGCAGCCAAACGGTGATATGGGGCAATGACCAGTTCTTC. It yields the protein CASSQTVIWGNDQFF.

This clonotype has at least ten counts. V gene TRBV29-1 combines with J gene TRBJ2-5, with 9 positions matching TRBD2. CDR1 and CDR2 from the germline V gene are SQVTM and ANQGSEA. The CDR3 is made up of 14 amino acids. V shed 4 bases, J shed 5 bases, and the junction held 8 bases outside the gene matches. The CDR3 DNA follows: TGCAGCGTTGTGGCGGGAGGGCCTTTGGAGACCCAGTACTTC. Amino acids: CSVVAGGPLETQYF.

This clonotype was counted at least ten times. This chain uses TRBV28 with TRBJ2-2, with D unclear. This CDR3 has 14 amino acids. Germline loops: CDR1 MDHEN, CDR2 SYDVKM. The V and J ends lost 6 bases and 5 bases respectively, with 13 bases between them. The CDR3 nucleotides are TGTGCCAGCAGCTCCCCTGCTGGGACCGGGGAGCTGTTTTTT. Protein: CASSSPAGTGELFF.

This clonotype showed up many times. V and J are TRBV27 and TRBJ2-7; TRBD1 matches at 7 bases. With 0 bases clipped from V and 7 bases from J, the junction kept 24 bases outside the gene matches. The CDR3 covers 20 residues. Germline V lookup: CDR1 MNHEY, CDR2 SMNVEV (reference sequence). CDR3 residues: CASSLSGDSGPASSSGEQYF. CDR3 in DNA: TGTGCCAGCAGTTTATCGGGGGACAGTGGTCCAGCAAGCTCCTCGGGGGAGCAGTACTTC.

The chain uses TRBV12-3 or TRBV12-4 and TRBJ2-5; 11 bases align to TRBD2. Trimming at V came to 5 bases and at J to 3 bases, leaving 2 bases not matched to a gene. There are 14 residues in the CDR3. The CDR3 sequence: CASSPTSGEETQYF. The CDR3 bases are TGTGCCAGCAGTCCGACTAGCGGGGAAGAGACCCAGTACTTC.

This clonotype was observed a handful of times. CDR3 DNA sequence: TGCAGTGCTAGAGTTGAGAACACCATATATTTT. Its translation: CSARVENTIYF. The rearrangement links TRBV20-1 to TRBJ1-3; D is uncertain. CDR1 DFQATT and CDR2 SNEGSKA come from the germline V gene (reference sequence). The CDR3 loop spans 11 amino acids. Deletions cut 1 base from V and 7 bases from J, with 5 bases between.

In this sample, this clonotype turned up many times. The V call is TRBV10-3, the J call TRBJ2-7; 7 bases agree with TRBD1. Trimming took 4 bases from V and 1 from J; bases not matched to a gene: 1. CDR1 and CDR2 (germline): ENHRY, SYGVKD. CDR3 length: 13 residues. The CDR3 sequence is CAISGDSSYEQYF. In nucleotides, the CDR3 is TGTGCCATCAGTGGGGACAGTTCCTACGAGCAGTACTTC.

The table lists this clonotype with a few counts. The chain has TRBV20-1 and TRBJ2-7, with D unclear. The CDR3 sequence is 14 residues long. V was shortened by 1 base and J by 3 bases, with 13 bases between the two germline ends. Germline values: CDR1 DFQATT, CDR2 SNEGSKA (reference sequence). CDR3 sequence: CSARGLGSYYEQYF. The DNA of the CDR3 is TGCAGTGCTAGAGGCCTGGGCAGTTACTACGAGCAGTACTTC.

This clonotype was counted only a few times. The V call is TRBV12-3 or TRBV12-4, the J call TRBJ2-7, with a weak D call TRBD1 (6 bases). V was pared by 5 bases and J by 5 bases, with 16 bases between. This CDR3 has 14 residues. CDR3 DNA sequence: TGTGCCAGCAGTCCCCCCCACAGGGTCCACGAGCAGTACTTC. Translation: CASSPPHRVHEQYF.

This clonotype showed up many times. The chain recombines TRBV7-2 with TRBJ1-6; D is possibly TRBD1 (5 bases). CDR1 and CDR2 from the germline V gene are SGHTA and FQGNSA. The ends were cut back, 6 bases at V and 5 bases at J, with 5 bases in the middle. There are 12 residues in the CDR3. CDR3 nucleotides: TGTGCCAGCAGACAGGATAATTCACCCCTCCACTTT. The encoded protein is CASRQDNSPLHF.

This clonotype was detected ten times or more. The CDR3 is CASSLTHPRADTQYF. In DNA form, the CDR3 reads TGTGCCAGCAGTTTGACCCACCCGAGGGCAGATACGCAGTATTTT. This chain joins TRBV6-5 and TRBJ2-3, with D perhaps TRBD2 (5 bases). Germline-derived CDR1 and CDR2 are MNHEY and SVGAGI. This CDR3 has 15 amino acids. With 4 bases removed from V and 4 bases from J, the gap between germline ends came to 15 bases.

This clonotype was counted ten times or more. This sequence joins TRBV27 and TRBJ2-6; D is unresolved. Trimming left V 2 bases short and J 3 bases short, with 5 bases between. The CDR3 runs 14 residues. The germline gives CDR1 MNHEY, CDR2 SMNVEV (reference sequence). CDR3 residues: CASSLNFGANVLTF. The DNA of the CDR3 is TGTGCCAGCAGTTTAAACTTTGGGGCCAACGTCCTGACTTTC.

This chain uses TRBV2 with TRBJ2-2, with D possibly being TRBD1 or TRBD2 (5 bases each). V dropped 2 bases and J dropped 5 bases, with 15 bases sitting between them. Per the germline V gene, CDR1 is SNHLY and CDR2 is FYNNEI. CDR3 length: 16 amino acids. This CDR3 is CASSESPGPQTGELFF. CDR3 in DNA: TGTGCCAGCAGTGAATCACCGGGACCGCAAACCGGGGAGCTGTTTTTT.

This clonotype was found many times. Here the CDR3 DNA reads TGCAGTGCTAGAGATAGGGCTAGCGGAGAGACCCAGTACTTC. Protein sequence: CSARDRASGETQYF. The chain recombines TRBV20-1 with TRBJ2-5; TRBD2 aligns across 7 bases. Per the germline V gene, CDR1 is DFQATT and CDR2 is SNEGSKA (reference sequence). The CDR3 has 14 amino acids. Trimming removed 0 bases from V and 4 bases from J; junction bases left unmatched: 5.

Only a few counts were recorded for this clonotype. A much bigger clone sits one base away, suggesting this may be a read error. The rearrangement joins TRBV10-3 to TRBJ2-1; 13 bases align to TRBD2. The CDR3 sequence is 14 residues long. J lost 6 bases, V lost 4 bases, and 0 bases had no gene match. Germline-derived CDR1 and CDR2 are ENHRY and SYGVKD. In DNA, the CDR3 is TGTGCCATCAGTGGGACTAGCGGGAGCAATGAGCAGTTCTTC. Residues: CAISGTSGSNEQFF.